This T cell receptor beta chain was documented in a study of T cells in Graves' hyperthyroidism and ophthalmopathy. Study as a whole: Initial diagnosis, before any treatment, was when peripheral blood was collected. Notes on the study in general: Blood also contained most expanded thyroid clonotypes above 0.001. The model forecast ophthalmopathy, anticipating it by a median around 6.5 months before onset.

It was 8.5 to 10 ml of fresh peripheral blood that supplied the PBMCs. TCR beta CDR3 regions were amplified from RNA transcripts. Carried out on the TCR CDR3, a first-round RT-PCR used the HTBI primer set. From the multiplex PCR reads, TCRdb called clonotypes with MiXCR, one entry per CDR3 protein. This sample has hundreds of thousands of distinct CDR3 sequences, with 14% to 15% found just once. This clonotype was recorded at least ten times. Antigen specificity is unknown. Per the germline V gene, CDR1 is SGHTA and CDR2 is FQGNSA. V lost 5 bases and J lost 6, with 13 bases in between. This CDR3 has 13 residues.

This clonotype originated in a woman aged 40 to 50 with Graves' ophthalmopathy. Sequenced material: blood. The chain combines TRBV7-2 with TRBJ2-5, with D unclear. Here the CDR3 DNA reads TGTGCCAGCAGCCCGGAAGTCTGGAAGACCCAGTACTTC. Protein product: CASSPEVWKTQYF.